Following are 17 T cell receptor beta chains from one sample sequenced in a study of T-cell memory formation after mild COVID-19. One entry per CDR3 protein results from TCRdb running MiXCR on the 5' RACE reads. The table has some 310,000 distinct CDR3 sequences, 20% to 25% seen once; the top ten hold 21%. Sample: PBMCs or a T cell subset sorted from them (not recorded which). Every receptor here comes from a man in his late teens or twenties who had mild COVID-19 (a few samples of this study predate the infection). Cell type and time point are not known.

This clonotype was counted ten times or more. The chain has TRBV5-1 and TRBJ2-7, with 10 positions matching TRBD2. V trimming: 4 bases; J trimming: 2 bases; junction bases outside the gene matches: 0. Germline V gene lookup returns CDR1 SGHRS and CDR2 YFSETQ. The CDR3 runs to 13 residues. The CDR3 DNA reads TGCGCCAGCAGCAGCGGGGGGGCCTACGAGCAGTACTTC. It codes for CASSSGGAYEQYF.

V gene TRBV3-1 combines with J gene TRBJ2-1; D possibly uses TRBD1 or TRBD2 (5 bases each). V gave up 3 bases and J gave up 7 bases, with 16 bases separating them. Per germline, CDR1 LGHDT and CDR2 YNNKEL (reference sequence). This CDR3 comprises 15 residues. The CDR3 DNA reads as TGTGCCAGCAGCCACCCGGGGACCCTCCGGAATGAGCAGTTCTTC. This codes for CASSHPGTLRNEQFF.

The chain uses TRBV5-1 and TRBJ2-2; 11 nucleotides line up with TRBD2. V lost 0 bases and J lost 5; bases outside the gene matches: 3. Germline V gives CDR1 SGHRS, CDR2 YFSETQ. CDR3 length: 16 residues. CDR3 region: CASSLVASGGTGELFF. The DNA of the CDR3 is TGCGCCAGCAGCTTGGTGGCTAGCGGGGGGACCGGGGAGCTGTTTTTT.

The V call is TRBV4-1, the J call TRBJ2-3, with a possible D match to TRBD1 (6 bases). V lost 1 base and J 1 base, leaving 12 bases between the germline ends. Germline lookup yields CDR1 MGHRA and CDR2 YSYEKL. The CDR3 totals 16 residues. CDR3 protein: CASSQGPQGGTDTQYF. The CDR3 DNA follows: TGCGCCAGCAGCCAAGGCCCACAGGGCGGCACAGATACGCAGTATTTT.

This clonotype was seen more than once but under ten times. The chain combines TRBV2 with TRBJ2-3, with a tentative D call TRBD2 (6 bases). Germline CDR1 SNHLY, CDR2 FYNNEI. V was trimmed by 8 bases and J by 2 bases, leaving 17 bases between them. This CDR3 comprises 15 residues. The CDR3 is CASRTSLPSTDTQYF. The CDR3 DNA reads as TGTGCCAGCCGTACTAGCCTTCCGTCCACAGATACGCAGTATTTT.

In this sample, this clonotype turned up a few times. V and J are TRBV11-2 and TRBJ2-1; D gene ambiguous. The CDR3 runs 15 residues. Trimming cost V 2 bases and J 7 bases, with 15 bases left between them. Per germline, CDR1 SGHAT and CDR2 FQNNGV. The CDR3 DNA reads TGTGCCAGCAGCTTAATGGAAGGAAGGATGAATGAGCAGTTCTTC. This gives the protein CASSLMEGRMNEQFF.

In this sample, this clonotype turned up many times. V gene TRBV20-1 combines with J gene TRBJ2-7, with D possibly TRBD2 on 6 matching bases. The germline V and J ends were trimmed by 6 bases and 3 bases, with 27 bases remaining between them. Germline V gene lookup returns CDR1 DFQATT and CDR2 SNEGSKA (reference sequence). The CDR3 consists of 17 residues. CDR3 region: CSATPIAGPGGYYEQYF. The CDR3 DNA follows: TGCAGTGCAACTCCGATTGCGGGGCCCGGAGGGTACTACGAGCAGTACTTC.

CDR3 sequence: CASSIFQDGKDTQYF. The CDR3 DNA reads as TGTGCCAGTAGTATATTCCAGGATGGTAAAGATACGCAGTATTTT. V gene TRBV19 combines with J gene TRBJ2-3; no clear D. Trimming cost V 2 bases and J 5 bases, with 14 bases left between them. CDR1 and CDR2 from the germline V gene are LNHDA and SQIVND (reference sequence). The CDR3 has 15 residues.

The V gene is TRBV10-3, the J gene TRBJ2-5, with TRBD2 matching over 8 bases. Germline assignment: CDR1 ENHRY and CDR2 SYGVKD. This CDR3 contains 16 residues. J lost 5 bases, V lost 2 bases, and 10 bases had no gene match. CDR3 protein: CAISENGGAGGETQYF. The CDR3 coding sequence is TGTGCCATCAGTGAGAACGGGGGGGCCGGTGGGGAGACCCAGTACTTC.

The V call is TRBV4-3, the J call TRBJ2-7; no definite D call. The germline V gene has CDR1 LGHNA and CDR2 YSLEER. This CDR3 is 13 amino acids long. The V and J ends lost 0 bases and 3 bases respectively, with 6 bases between them. CDR3 nucleotide sequence: TGCGCCAGCAGCCAAGATTTAGGCTACGAGCAGTACGTC. It codes for CASSQDLGYEQYV.

The sample holds many counts of this clonotype. The CDR3, as DNA: TGCGCCAGCAGTCGGGCGTTCCAAGAGACCCAGTACTTC. Translating it yields CASSRAFQETQYF. The chain joins TRBV5-1 to TRBJ2-5; D unresolved. Germline V gives CDR1 SGHRS, CDR2 YFSETQ. The V end lost 5 bases, the J end lost 1 base, and 9 bases lay between the germline ends. The CDR3 runs to 13 residues. The full variable domain, its missing parts supplied by reference TRBV5-1 and TRBJ2-5, is KAGVTQTPRYLIKTRGQQVTLSCSPISGHRSVSWYQQTPGQGLQFLFEYFSETQRNKGNFPGRFSGRQFSNSRSEMNVSTLELGDSALYLCASSRAFQETQYFGPGTRLLVL.

This rearrangement joins TRBV7-2 to TRBJ2-2, with 7 bases that match TRBD1. The junction had 8 bases not matched to a gene; V was cut back by 6 bases and J by 7 bases. This CDR3 region has 14 residues. Germline CDR1 is SGHTA and CDR2 is FQGNSA. The CDR3: CASRTTGTDGELFF. Here the CDR3 DNA reads TGTGCCAGCAGGACGACCGGGACAGACGGGGAGCTGTTTTTT.

The V call is TRBV11-2, the J call TRBJ1-1, with 11 positions matching TRBD1. Germline values: CDR1 SGHAT, CDR2 FQNNGV. V dropped 3 bases and J dropped 0; count of bases not matched to a gene: 9. There are 18 residues in the CDR3. CDR3 in amino acids: CASSFGVGTGGMNTEAFF. For the CDR3, the DNA is TGTGCCAGCAGCTTTGGGGTCGGGACAGGGGGAATGAACACTGAAGCTTTCTTT. Filled out from reference TRBV11-2 and TRBJ1-1, the complete variable domain reads EAGVAQSPRYKIIEKRQSVAFWCNPISGHATLYWYQQILGQGPKLLIQFQNNGVVDDSQLPKDRFSAERLKGVDSTLKIQPAKLEDSAVYLCASSFGVGTGGMNTEAFFGQGTRLTVV.

This clonotype came up a few times. The rearrangement links TRBV10-3 to TRBJ1-1; TRBD1 matches at 11 bases. The CDR3 sequence is 14 residues long. Per the germline V gene, CDR1 is ENHRY and CDR2 is SYGVKD. V shed 6 bases and J 6 bases; nucleotides not matched to a gene: 6. CDR3 sequence reads: CAIRRDRGEPEAFF. CDR3 bases: TGTGCCATCAGAAGGGACAGGGGGGAACCTGAAGCTTTCTTT.

This clonotype was detected a few times. CDR3 nucleotide sequence: TGCGCCAGCAGTCATGCCGGGACTAGCAACGAGCAGTACGTC. It translates to CASSHAGTSNEQYV. The chain joins TRBV23-1 to TRBJ2-7; TRBD2 matches 9 bases. Being an ORF, TRBV23-1 has a function that is uncertain. This CDR3 comprises 14 residues. V trimming: 3 bases; J trimming: 5 bases; junction bases outside the gene matches: 5.

V and J are TRBV28 and TRBJ2-7, with no clear D. Trimming took off 8 bases at V and 3 bases at J, with 11 bases between the two ends. Germline V lookup: CDR1 MDHEN, CDR2 SYDVKM. There are 12 residues in the CDR3. CDR3 nucleotide sequence: TGTGCCAGCGGCCGGGTGAGCTACGAGCAGTACGTC. Its protein product is CASGRVSYEQYV.

The chain has TRBV5-1 and TRBJ1-1; no clear D gene. CDR1 and CDR2 from the germline V gene are SGHRS and YFSETQ. CDR3 length equals 15 residues. Trimming left V 0 bases short and J 2 bases short, with 11 bases between. Here the CDR3 reads CASSLGGVPNTEAFF. The CDR3 DNA follows: TGCGCCAGCAGCTTGGGTGGGGTACCCAACACTGAAGCTTTCTTT.